The clone carrying this T cell receptor beta chain was detected a few times. The antigen is unknown. The entirety of the isolated RNA underwent reverse transcription, so expressed TCRB transcripts were sequenced. Clones were sequenced by immunoSEQ multiplex PCR, and TCRdb holds only the in-frame ones, with some missing. In the table there are hundreds of thousands of clones, approximately 11% of which are singletons. Germline CDR1 reads MDHEN; CDR2 reads SYDVKM. Trimming took off 6 bases at V and 0 bases at J, with 15 bases between the two ends. The CDR3 covers 17 residues. The data belong to a study of beta chain features in type 1 diabetes. Study results and caveats: VDJ junctions from type 1 diabetes patients carried fewer insertions and larger deletions. Among patients, naive, central memory and Treg TCRB repertoires appeared more similar than among healthy donors.

Material: naive CD4+ T cells from blood. This chain uses TRBV28 with TRBJ2-6, with D possibly being TRBD1 (5 bases). This sequence originates from a woman younger than 45 in good health. This chain's CDR3 is CASSSSRGFSGANVLTF. The DNA of the CDR3 is TGTGCCAGCAGCTCGAGTAGGGGATTCTCTGGGGCCAACGTCCTGACTTTC.